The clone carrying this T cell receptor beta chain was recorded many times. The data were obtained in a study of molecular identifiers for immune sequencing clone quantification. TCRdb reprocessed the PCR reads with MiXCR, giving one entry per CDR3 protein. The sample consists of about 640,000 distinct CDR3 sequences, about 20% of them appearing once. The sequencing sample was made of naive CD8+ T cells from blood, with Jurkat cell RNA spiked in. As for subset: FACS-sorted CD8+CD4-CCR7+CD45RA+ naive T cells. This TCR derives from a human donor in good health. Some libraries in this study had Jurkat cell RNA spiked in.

CDR3 residues: CATATVTEAFF. The CDR3 coding sequence is TGTGCCACCGCCACGGTGACTGAAGCTTTCTTT. The chain carries TRBV6-4 and TRBJ1-1, with unresolved D. This CDR3 region has 11 residues. Trimming took 10 bases from V and 5 from J, leaving 11 bases between them. In germline, CDR1 is MRHNA, CDR2 SNTAGT.